Listed here is a single TCR beta chain. The antigen is unknown. Germline CDR1 MNHNS, CDR2 SASEGT. Trimming removed 2 bases from V and 4 bases from J; junction bases left unmatched: 10. This CDR3 comprises 16 residues. The donors were members of the validation cohort comprising 120 subjects, separate from the approximately 700-subject first cohort. This sample stems from a study of cytomegalovirus exposure and HLA in healthy donors. General study findings and limits: First-cohort TCR clusters tended to co-occur in the 130 or so validation repertoires, a later analysis found.

Sequencing used immunoSEQ multiplex PCR; TCRdb keeps in-frame clones, though not all of them. The table shows roughly 250,000 clones, with 75% to 90% occurring only once. Material: PBMCs. The sequence was collected from a woman aged 30 to 39 in good health and CMV-seropositive. The chain carries TRBV6-1 and TRBJ1-2, with 7 bases identical to TRBD1. Here the CDR3 DNA reads TGTGCCAGCAGTGAAAAAGGGGGACAGCCTTCCTATGGCTACACCTTC. Translating gives CASSEKGGQPSYGYTF.